Sequencing of this TCR beta chain was carried out in a study of control samples from healthy donors and cancer patients. Data came from immunoSEQ multiplex PCR; TCRdb stores just in-frame clones and leaves some out. The sample lists some 150,000 clones; around 94% were seen once. V trimming: 0 bases; J trimming: 7 bases; junction bases outside the gene matches: 5. The V gene's germline CDR1 is GTSNPN and CDR2 SVGIG (reference sequence). There are 14 residues in the CDR3. The sample comprised PBMCs. The sequence came from a man aged 55 to 70 with colorectal cancer. The genes are TRBV30 and TRBJ1-5; 8 bases align to TRBD1. In DNA form, the CDR3 reads TGTGCCTGGAGTGTCGGGCAGGGGGCGCAGCCCCAGCATTTT. This translates into CAWSVGQGAQPQHF. Drawing the rest from reference TRBV30 and TRBJ1-5, the complete variable domain is SQTIHQWPATLVQPVGSPLSLECTVEGTSNPNLYWYRQAAGRGLQLLFYSVGIGQISSEVPQNLSASRPQDRQFILSSKKLLLSDSGFYLCAWSVGQGAQPQHFGDGTRLSIL.